These 9 T cell receptor beta chains were sequenced from one sample in a study of OX40 agonist ivuxolimab in advanced cancers. Sequencing was performed with immunoSEQ multiplex PCR; in TCRdb, only in-frame clones are kept and a portion is missing. The sample records approximately 78,000 clones, about nine tenths being singletons. This sample comprised CD4+ or CD8+ T cells sorted from blood, obtained in a trial of the OX40 agonist ivuxolimab. The origin of the receptors is an adult with an advanced solid tumor such as melanoma, head and neck, liver or kidney cancer.

This clone was recorded once. V and J are TRBV2 and TRBJ1-2; 7 positions agree with TRBD1. V gave up 8 bases and J gave up 5 bases; unmatched junction bases: 5. There are 12 residues in the CDR3. Germline CDR1 SNHLY, CDR2 FYNNEI. The CDR3 sequence: CASRQGGYGYTF. CDR3 in DNA: TGTGCCAGCCGACAGGGAGGGTATGGCTACACCTTC.

This chain joins TRBV6-4 and TRBJ2-1, with unresolved D. Trimming pared 3 bases from V and 10 bases from J, leaving 16 bases between. The V gene's germline CDR1 is MRHNA and CDR2 SNTAGT. The length of the CDR3 is 14 residues. The CDR3 region is CASSEGLVAGEQFF. CDR3 in DNA: TGTGCCAGCAGTGAAGGGTTGGTGGCTGGGGAGCAGTTCTTC.

The chain uses TRBV7-9 and TRBJ1-1; D gene uncertain. The germline V and J ends were trimmed by 4 bases and 5 bases, with 8 bases remaining between them. The germline V gene encodes CDR1 SEHNR and CDR2 FQNEAQ (reference sequence). This CDR3 spans 12 amino acids. CDR3 in DNA: TGTGCCAGCAGCTCATGGAGGACTGAAGCTTTCTTT. Translation: CASSSWRTEAFF.

This clone was seen once. The rearrangement links TRBV18 to TRBJ2-5; TRBD1 agrees at 9 bases. The junction had 14 bases not matched to a gene; V was cut back by 4 bases and J by 5 bases. The CDR3 is made up of 17 amino acids. In germline, CDR1 is KGHSH, CDR2 LQKENI. CDR3 coding DNA: TGTGCCAGCTCACTAAACTCCGGGACAGGGTTAGGCGAGACCCAGTACTTC. It yields the protein CASSLNSGTGLGETQYF.

The V gene is TRBV5-1, the J gene TRBJ1-2; no reliable D call. CDR1 SGHRS and CDR2 YFSETQ come from the germline V gene. This CDR3 contains 15 residues. Between the trimmed V and J ends, which lost 0 bases and 4 bases, there was a span of 13 bases. CDR3 region: CASSLGGWTSYGYTF. In DNA form, the CDR3 reads TGCGCCAGCAGCTTGGGCGGGTGGACCTCCTATGGCTACACCTTC.

This chain uses TRBV7-3 with TRBJ2-3; D gene ambiguous. The CDR3 loop spans 15 amino acids. V lost 1 base, J lost 1 base, and 9 bases lay in between. Germline CDR1 and CDR2: SGHTA and FQGTGA. CDR3 in amino acids: CASSLSQARTDTQYF. The CDR3 coding sequence is TGTGCCAGCAGCTTAAGCCAGGCGCGCACAGATACGCAGTATTTT.

This clone was counted only a few times. The chain uses TRBV5-6 and TRBJ2-7; D uncertain. The germline V gene encodes CDR1 SGHDT and CDR2 YYEEEE. The ends were cut back, 2 bases at V and 3 bases at J, with 9 bases in the middle. This CDR3 has 13 amino acids. In DNA, the CDR3 is TGTGCCAGCAGCTTAAACTTGAACTACGAGCAGTACTTC. It specifies CASSLNLNYEQYF.

V usage is TRBV2 and J usage is TRBJ1-2; 8 nucleotides line up with TRBD1. Per germline, CDR1 SNHLY and CDR2 FYNNEI. The length of the CDR3 is 12 residues. The J segment lost 7 bases and the V segment lost 5 bases, leaving 3 bases of the junction unmatched. CDR3 sequence reads: CASSSDRGGYTF. In DNA, the CDR3 is TGTGCCAGCAGTTCCGACAGGGGTGGCTACACCTTC.

This chain uses TRBV27 with TRBJ2-7; a possible D gene is TRBD1 (6 bases). The CDR3 runs to 13 residues. Germline values: CDR1 MNHEY, CDR2 SMNVEV (reference sequence). V gave up 3 bases and J gave up 8 bases, with 14 bases separating them. The DNA for the CDR3 is TGTGCCAGCAGTTTCTCCACAGGGCCCCAGCAGTACTTC. Its protein product is CASSFSTGPQQYF.